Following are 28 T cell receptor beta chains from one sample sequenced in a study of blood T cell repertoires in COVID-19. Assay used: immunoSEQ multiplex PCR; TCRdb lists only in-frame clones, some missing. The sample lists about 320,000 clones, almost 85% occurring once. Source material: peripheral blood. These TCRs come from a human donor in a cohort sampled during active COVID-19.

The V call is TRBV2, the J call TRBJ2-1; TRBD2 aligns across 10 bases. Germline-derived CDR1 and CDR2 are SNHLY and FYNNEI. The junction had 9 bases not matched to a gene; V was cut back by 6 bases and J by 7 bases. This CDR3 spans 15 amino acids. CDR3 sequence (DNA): TGTGCCAGCAGAATAGCGGGGGGCTTTAGAAATGAGCAGTTCTTC. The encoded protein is CASRIAGGFRNEQFF.

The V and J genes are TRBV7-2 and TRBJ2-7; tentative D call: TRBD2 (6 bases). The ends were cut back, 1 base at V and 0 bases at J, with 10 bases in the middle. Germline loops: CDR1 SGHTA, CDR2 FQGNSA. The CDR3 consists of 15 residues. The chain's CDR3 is CASSLGAGLSYEQYF. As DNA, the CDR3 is TGTGCCAGCAGCTTAGGCGCGGGACTCTCCTACGAGCAGTACTTC.

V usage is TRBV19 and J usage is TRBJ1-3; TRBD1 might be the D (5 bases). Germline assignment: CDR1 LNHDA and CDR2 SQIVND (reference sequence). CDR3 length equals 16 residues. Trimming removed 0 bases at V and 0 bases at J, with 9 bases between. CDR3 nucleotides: TGTGCCAGTAGTATAGAAGGGACTCACTCTGGAAACACCATATATTTT. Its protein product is CASSIEGTHSGNTIYF.

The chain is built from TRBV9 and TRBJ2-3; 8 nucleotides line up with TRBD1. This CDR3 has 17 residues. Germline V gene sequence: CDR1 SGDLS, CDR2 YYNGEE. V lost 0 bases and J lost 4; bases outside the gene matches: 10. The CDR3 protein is CASSVEAGGAGPDTQYF. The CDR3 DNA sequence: TGTGCCAGCAGCGTAGAGGCAGGGGGCGCAGGTCCAGATACGCAGTATTTT. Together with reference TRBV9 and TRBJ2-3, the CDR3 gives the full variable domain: DSGVTQTPKHLITATGQRVTLRCSPRSGDLSVYWYQQSLDQGLQFLIQYYNGEERAKGNILERFSAQQFPDLHSELNLSSLELGDSALYFCASSVEAGGAGPDTQYFGPGTRLTVL.

This chain's CDR3 is CASSGLDRVDEKLFF. CDR3 nucleotide sequence: TGTGCCAGCAGTGGCTTGGACAGGGTGGATGAAAAACTGTTTTTT. The J gene is TRBJ1-4, the V gene TRBV25-1, with 8 nucleotides matching TRBD1. V gave up 4 bases and J gave up 6 bases; unmatched junction bases: 7. CDR1 and CDR2 from the germline V gene are MGHDK and SYGVNS. The CDR3 has 15 residues.

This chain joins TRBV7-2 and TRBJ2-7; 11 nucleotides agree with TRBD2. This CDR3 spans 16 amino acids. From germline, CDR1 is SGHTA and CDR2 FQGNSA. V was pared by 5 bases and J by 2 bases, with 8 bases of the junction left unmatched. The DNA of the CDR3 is TGTGCCAGCAGCGAGAGGACTAGCGGGCTTACCTACGAGCAGTACTTC. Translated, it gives CASSERTSGLTYEQYF.

The CDR3 is CSASLTGQGYEQYF. In nucleotides, the CDR3 is TGCAGTGCTAGTCTTACGGGACAGGGTTACGAGCAGTACTTC. The chain is built from TRBV20-1 and TRBJ2-7, with TRBD1 matching over 9 bases. CDR3 size: 14 residues. Germline V gene sequence: CDR1 DFQATT, CDR2 SNEGSKA (reference sequence). V was clipped by 3 bases and J by 4 bases; unmatched bases: 7.

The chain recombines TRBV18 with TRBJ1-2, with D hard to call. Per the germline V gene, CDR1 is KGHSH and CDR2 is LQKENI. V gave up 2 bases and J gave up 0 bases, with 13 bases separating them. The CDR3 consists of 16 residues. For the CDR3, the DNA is TGTGCCAGCTCACCAACCGTGGGCATATCTAACTATGGCTACACCTTC. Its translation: CASSPTVGISNYGYTF.

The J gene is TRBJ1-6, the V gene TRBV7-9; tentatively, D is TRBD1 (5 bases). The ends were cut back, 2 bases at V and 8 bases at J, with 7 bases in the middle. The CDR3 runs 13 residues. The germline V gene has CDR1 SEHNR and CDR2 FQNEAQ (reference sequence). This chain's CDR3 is CASSLIRDSPLHF. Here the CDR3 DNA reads TGTGCCAGCAGCTTAATCAGGGATTCACCCCTCCACTTT.

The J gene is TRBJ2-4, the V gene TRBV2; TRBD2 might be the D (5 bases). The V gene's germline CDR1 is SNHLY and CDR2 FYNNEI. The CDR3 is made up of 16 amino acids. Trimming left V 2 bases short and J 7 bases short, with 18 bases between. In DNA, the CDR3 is TGTGCCAGCAGTGAATTGTTCGGGGTAGGGTTGAACATTCAGTACTTC. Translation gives CASSELFGVGLNIQYF.

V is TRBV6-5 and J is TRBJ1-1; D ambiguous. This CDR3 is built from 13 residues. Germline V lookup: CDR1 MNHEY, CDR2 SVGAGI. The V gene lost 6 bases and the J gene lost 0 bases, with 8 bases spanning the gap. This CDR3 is CASSAQMNTEAFF. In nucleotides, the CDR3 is TGTGCCAGCAGCGCACAGATGAACACTGAAGCTTTCTTT.

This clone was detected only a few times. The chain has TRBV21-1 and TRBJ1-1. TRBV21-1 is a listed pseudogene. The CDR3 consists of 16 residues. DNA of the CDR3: TGTGCCAGCAGCAAAGTCTCGAGGCAACAGAACACTGAAGCTTTCTTT. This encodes CASSKVSRQQNTEAFF.

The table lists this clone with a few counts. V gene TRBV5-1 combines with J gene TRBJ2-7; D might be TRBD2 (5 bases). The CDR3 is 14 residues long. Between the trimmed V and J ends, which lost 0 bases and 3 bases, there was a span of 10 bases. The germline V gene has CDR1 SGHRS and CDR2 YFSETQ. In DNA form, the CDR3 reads TGCGCCAGCAGCTTGGTCCCTAGCAGCTACGAGCAGTACTTC. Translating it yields CASSLVPSSYEQYF.

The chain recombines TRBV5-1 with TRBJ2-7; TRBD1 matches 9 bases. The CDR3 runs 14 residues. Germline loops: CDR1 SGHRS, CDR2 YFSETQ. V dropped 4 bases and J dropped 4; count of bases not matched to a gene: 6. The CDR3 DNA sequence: TGCGCCAGCAGCCCCGGGGACAGGGAGTACGAGCAGTACTTC. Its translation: CASSPGDREYEQYF.

CDR3 DNA: TGTGCCAGCAGCTTACAGGGTGTAGCCAAAAACATTCAGTACTTC. It is translated as CASSLQGVAKNIQYF. V and J are TRBV6-6 and TRBJ2-4; tentative D call: TRBD1 (6 bases). Germline CDR1 is MNHNY and CDR2 is SVGAGI (reference sequence). This CDR3 region has 15 residues. The V and J ends lost 6 bases and 0 bases respectively, with 12 bases between them.

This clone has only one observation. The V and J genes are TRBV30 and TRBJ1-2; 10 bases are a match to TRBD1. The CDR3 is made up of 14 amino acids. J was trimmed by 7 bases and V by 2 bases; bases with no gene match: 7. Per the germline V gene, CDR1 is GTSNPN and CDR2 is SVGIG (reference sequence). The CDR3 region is CAWSPQTGGVGYTF. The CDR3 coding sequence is TGTGCCTGGAGTCCACAGACAGGGGGCGTTGGCTACACCTTC.

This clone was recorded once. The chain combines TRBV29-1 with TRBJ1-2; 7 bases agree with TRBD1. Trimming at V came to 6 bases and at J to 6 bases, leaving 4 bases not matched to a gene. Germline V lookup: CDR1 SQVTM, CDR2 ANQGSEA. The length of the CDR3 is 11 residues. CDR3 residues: CSVWTGDGYTF. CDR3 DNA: TGCAGCGTCTGGACAGGAGATGGCTACACCTTC. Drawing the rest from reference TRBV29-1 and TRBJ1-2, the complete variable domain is SAVISQKPSRDICQRGTSLTIQCQVDSQVTMMFWYRQQPGQSLTLIATANQGSEATYESGFVIDKFPISRPNLTFSTLTVSNMSPEDSSIYLCSVWTGDGYTFGSGTRLTVV.

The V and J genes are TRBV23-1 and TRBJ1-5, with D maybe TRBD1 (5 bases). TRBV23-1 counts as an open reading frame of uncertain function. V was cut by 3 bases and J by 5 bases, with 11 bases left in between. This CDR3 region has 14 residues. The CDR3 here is CASSHQGPYQPQHF. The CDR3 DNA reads TGCGCCAGCAGTCATCAGGGTCCTTATCAGCCCCAGCATTTT.

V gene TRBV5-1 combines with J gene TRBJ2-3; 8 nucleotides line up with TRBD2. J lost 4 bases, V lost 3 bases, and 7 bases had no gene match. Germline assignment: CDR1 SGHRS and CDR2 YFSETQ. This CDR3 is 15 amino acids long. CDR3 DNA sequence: TGCGCCAGCAGCTGGAACGGGGGGGCGGCAGATACGCAGTATTTT. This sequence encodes CASSWNGGAADTQYF.

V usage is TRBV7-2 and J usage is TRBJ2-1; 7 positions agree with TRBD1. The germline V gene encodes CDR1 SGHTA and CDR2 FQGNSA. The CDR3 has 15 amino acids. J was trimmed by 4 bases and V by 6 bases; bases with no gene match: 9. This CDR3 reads CASSPGTAEYNEQFF. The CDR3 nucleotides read TGTGCCAGCAGTCCCGGGACAGCAGAATACAATGAGCAGTTCTTC.

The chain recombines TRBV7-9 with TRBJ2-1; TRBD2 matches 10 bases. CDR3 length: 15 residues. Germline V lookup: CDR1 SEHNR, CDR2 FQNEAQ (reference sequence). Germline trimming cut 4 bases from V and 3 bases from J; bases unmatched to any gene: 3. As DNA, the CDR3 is TGTGCCAGCAGCTCCCAGCGGGGGGGCTACAATGAGCAGTTCTTC. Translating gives CASSSQRGGYNEQFF.

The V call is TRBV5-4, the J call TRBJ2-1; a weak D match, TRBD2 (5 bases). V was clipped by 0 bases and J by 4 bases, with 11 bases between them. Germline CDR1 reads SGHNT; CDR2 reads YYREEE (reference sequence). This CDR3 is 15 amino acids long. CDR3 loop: CASSLVSSGYNEQFF. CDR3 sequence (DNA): TGTGCCAGCAGCTTGGTATCCAGCGGATACAATGAGCAGTTCTTC.

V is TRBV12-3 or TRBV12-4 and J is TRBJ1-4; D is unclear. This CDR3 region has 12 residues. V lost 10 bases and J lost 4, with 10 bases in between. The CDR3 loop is CATGELNEKLFF. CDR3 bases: TGTGCCACCGGGGAGCTTAATGAAAAACTGTTTTTT.

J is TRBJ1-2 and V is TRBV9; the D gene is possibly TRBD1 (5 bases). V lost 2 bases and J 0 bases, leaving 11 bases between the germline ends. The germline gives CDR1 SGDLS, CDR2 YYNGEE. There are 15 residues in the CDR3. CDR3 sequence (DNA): TGTGCCAGCAGCGTGGGACTGCTAGCTAACTATGGCTACACCTTC. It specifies CASSVGLLANYGYTF.

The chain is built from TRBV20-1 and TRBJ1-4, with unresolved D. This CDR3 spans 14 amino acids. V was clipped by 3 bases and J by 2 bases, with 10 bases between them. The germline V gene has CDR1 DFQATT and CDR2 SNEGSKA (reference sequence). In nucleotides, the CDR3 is TGCAGTGCTAGTCTGAGGGTGACTAATGAAAAACTGTTTTTT. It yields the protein CSASLRVTNEKLFF.

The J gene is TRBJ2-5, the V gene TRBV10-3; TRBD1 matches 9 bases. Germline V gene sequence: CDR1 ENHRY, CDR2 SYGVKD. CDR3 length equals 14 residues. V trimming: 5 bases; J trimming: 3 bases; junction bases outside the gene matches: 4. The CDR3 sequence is CAISPGTGKETQYF. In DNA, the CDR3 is TGTGCCATCAGTCCCGGGACAGGGAAAGAGACCCAGTACTTC.

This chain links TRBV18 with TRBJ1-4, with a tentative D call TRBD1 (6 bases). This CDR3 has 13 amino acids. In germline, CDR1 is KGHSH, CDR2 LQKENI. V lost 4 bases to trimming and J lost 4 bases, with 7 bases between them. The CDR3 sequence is CASSRGRNEKLFF. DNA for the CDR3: TGTGCCAGCTCACGGGGGCGTAATGAAAAACTGTTTTTT.

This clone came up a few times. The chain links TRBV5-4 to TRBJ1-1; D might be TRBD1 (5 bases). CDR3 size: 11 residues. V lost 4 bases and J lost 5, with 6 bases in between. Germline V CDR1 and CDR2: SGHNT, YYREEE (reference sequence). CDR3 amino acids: CASSRGTEAFF. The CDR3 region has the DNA TGTGCCAGCAGCCGGGGGACTGAAGCTTTCTTT.